This T cell receptor beta chain was captured by sequencing in a study of CD8 T cells in Susac syndrome. General study findings and limits: The relatively small number of individuals in the TCR sequencing and HLA analysis was acknowledged by the study.

Random hexamers were used to reverse transcribe an amount of roughly 0.45 to 1 ug RNA. The CDR3 of TCR beta was amplified by immunoSEQ multiplex PCR across 54 Vbeta and 13 Jbeta. TCRdb re-called the immunoSEQ multiplex PCR reads with MiXCR, one entry per CDR3 protein. The sample includes under 550,000 distinct CDR3 sequences, about 85% of them seen just once. Sequencing of TCR beta was performed on blood CD8+ and CD4+ T cells. TEMRA cells were FACS-enriched, with CD8+ and CD4+ T cells isolated negatively. With regard to this clonotype: What it recognizes is unknown. The germline gene is not matched at one end of the junction; a read error may be the cause.

Germline-derived CDR1 and CDR2 are MGHRA and YSYEKL. This CDR3 has 13 amino acids. Source material: CD8+ T cells from PBMCs. J is TRBJ2-1 and V is TRBV4-1; 8 bases agree with TRBD2. The origin of this receptor is a human donor with multiple sclerosis. CDR3: CASSPGGDNEQFF. The CDR3 region has the DNA TGTGCCAGTAGTCCGGGGGGGGACAATGAGCAGTTCTTC.